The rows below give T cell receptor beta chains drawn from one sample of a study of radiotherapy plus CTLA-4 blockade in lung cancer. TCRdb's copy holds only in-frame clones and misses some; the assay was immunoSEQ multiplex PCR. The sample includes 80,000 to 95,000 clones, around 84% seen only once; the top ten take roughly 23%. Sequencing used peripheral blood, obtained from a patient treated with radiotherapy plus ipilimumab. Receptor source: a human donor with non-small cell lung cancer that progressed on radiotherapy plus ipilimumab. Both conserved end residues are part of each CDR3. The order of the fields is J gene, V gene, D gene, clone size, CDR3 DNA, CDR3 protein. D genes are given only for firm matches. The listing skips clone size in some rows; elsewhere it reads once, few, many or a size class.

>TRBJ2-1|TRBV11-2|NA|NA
TGTGCCAGCAGCTTAGAGCGGCCATCTTACAATGAGCAGTTCTTC
CASSLERPSYNEQFF
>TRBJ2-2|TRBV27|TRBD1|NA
TGTGCCAGCAGATGGACAGGGACCGGGGAGCTGTTTTTT
CASRWTGTGELFF
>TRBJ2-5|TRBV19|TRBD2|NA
TGTGCCAGCAGTGGACTAGCGGGAGGACAGACCCAGTACTTC
CASSGLAGGQTQYF
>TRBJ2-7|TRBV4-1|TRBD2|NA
TGCGCCAGCAGCCCGCTAGCGGGATACGAGCAGTACTTC
CASSPLAGYEQYF
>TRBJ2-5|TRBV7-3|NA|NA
TGTGCCAGCGGGACGGACGCCCGGGGGACCCAGTACTTC
CASGTDARGTQYF
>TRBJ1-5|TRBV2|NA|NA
TGTGCCAGCAAGGACAGCTATAGCAATCAGCCCCAGCATTTT
CASKDSYSNQPQHF
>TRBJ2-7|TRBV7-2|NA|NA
TGTGCCAGCAGCTCTAACAGGGTTGCCTACGAGCAGTACTTC
CASSSNRVAYEQYF
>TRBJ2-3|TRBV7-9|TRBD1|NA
TGTGCCAGCAGCCCCAATAGTGGGACAGTAAACACAGATACGCAGTATTTT
CASSPNSGTVNTDTQYF
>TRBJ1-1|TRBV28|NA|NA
TGTGCCAGCAGTTTGATGGCGCCCACTGAAGCTTTCTTT
CASSLMAPTEAFF
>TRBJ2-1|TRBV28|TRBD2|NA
TGTGCCAGCAGTTTATGGAGCGGGAGTAGGAATAATGAGCAGTTCTTC
CASSLWSGSRNNEQFF
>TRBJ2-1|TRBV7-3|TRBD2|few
TGTGCCAGCAGCTTCTTAGCGGGAGTATCCTACAATGAGCAGTTCTTC
CASSFLAGVSYNEQFF
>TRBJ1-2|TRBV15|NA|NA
TGTGCCACCAAGGATGGGGATCGCTACACCTTC
CATKDGDRYTF
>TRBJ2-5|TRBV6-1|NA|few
TGTGCCAGCTCTATTGGCAGCCAAGAGACCCAGTACTTC
CASSIGSQETQYF
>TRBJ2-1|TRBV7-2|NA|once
TGTGCCAGCAGCTACCGACAGGCGACCTACAATGAGCAGTTCTTC
CASSYRQATYNEQFF
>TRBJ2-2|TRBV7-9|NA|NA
TGTGCCAGCACCGTTAACGCCGGGGAGCTGTTTTTT
CASTVNAGELFF
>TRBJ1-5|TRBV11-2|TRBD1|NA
TGTGCCAGCAGCACAGGGACAGCCCGCAATCAGCCCCAGCATTTT
CASSTGTARNQPQHF
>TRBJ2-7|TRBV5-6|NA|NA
TGTGCCAGCAGCTTTGGCGGGACATCCGCCTACGAGCAGTACTTC
CASSFGGTSAYEQYF
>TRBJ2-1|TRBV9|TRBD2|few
TGTGCCAGCAGCGTAGGCGGCGGGAGTTCTGGCAATGAGCAGTTCTTC
CASSVGGGSSGNEQFF
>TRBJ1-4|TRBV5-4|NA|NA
TGTGCCAGCAGCTTGCAAGCGGGGAGTAATGAAAAACTGTTTTTT
CASSLQAGSNEKLFF
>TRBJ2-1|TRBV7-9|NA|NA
TGTGCCAGCAGCTTAGGTGAGACTGAGCAGTTCTTC
CASSLGETEQFF
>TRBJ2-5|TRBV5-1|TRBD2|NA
TGCGCCAGCAGCTTCCTAGCGGGAGAGGGCGAGACCCAGTACTTC
CASSFLAGEGETQYF
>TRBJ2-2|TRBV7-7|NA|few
TGTGCTAGCAGCCGTACTAGTTCCTCCGGGGAGCTGTTTTTT
CASSRTSSSGELFF
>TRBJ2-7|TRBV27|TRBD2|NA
TGTGCCAGCAGTCTAGCGGGAGTTTCCTACGAGCAGTACTTC
CASSLAGVSYEQYF
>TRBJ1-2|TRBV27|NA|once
TGTGCCAGCAGTCCATCCCAAGGGGAGGCTAACTATGGCCACACCTTC
CASSPSQGEANYGHTF
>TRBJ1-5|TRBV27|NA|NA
TGTGCCAGCAGTCCAGGGGTAGGGGGCAATCAGCCCCAGCATTTT
CASSPGVGGNQPQHF
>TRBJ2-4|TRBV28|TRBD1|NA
TGTGCCAGCAGTTTAAGTGGGACAGGGGAGAACATTCAGTACTTC
CASSLSGTGENIQYF
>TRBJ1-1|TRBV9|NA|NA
TGTGCCAGCAGCGTTCTGGCGAACACTGAAGCTTTCTTT
CASSVLANTEAFF
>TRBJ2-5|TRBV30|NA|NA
TGTGCCTGGAGTGATGGGACCGCGCGGGAGACCCAGTACTTC
CAWSDGTARETQYF
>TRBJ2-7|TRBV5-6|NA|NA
TGTGCCAGCAGCTTACGACTAGTATCGTACGAGCAGTACTTC
CASSLRLVSYEQYF
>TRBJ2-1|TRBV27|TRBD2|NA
TGTGCCAGCAGTTTAAGGCTAGCGGGAGCCTTGAAGGGAAATGAGCAGTTCTTC
CASSLRLAGALKGNEQFF
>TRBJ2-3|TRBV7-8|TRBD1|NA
TGTGCCAGCAGCTGGGACAGGGGGGCAGATACGCAGTATTTT
CASSWDRGADTQYF
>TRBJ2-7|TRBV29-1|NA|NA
TGCAGCGTTGAAGATCGAGGCAGGGGAATCTCCTACGAGCAGTACTTC
CSVEDRGRGISYEQYF
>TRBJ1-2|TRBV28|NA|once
TGTGCCAGCAGTTTACCGTCGTTCTCGGGGCAGACGGCTGGCTACACCTTC
CASSLPSFSGQTAGYTF
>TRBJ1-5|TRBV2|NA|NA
TGTGCCAGCAGGAAGAGGGGGGACAGCAATCAGCCCCAGCATTTT
CASRKRGDSNQPQHF